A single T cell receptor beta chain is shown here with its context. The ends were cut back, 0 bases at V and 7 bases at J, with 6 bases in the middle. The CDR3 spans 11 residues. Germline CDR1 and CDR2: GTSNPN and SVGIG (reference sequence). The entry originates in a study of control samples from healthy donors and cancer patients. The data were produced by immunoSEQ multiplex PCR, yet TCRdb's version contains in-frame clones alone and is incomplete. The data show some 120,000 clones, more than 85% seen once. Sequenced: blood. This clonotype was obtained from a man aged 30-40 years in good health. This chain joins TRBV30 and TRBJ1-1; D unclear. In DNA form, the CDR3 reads TGTGCCTGGAGTGTACAGCTTGAAGCTTTCTTT. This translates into CAWSVQLEAFF.